What follows are 20 T cell receptor beta chains derived from one specimen sequenced in a study of blood T cell repertoires in COVID-19. TCRdb's copy holds only in-frame clones and misses some; the assay was immunoSEQ multiplex PCR. In the table there are about 170,000 clones, more than 75% of which are singletons. Sequenced: peripheral blood. Receptor source: a man in his late teens or twenties with COVID-19, enrolled during active disease.

The chain joins TRBV9 to TRBJ1-5; TRBD1 might be the D (5 bases). The CDR3 contains 15 residues. Trimming pared 0 bases from V and 1 base from J, leaving 8 bases between. Per germline, CDR1 SGDLS and CDR2 YYNGEE. CDR3 in DNA: TGTGCCAGCAGCGTAGCCGGGGGGAGCAATCAGCCCCAGCATTTT. As protein: CASSVAGGSNQPQHF.

V gene TRBV7-8 combines with J gene TRBJ2-5; 11 bases line up with TRBD1. Germline CDR1 reads SGHVS; CDR2 reads FQNEAQ. CDR3 length: 14 residues. J gave up 5 bases and V 7 bases, and 6 bases lay outside the gene matches. In DNA, the CDR3 is TGTGCCAGCATGGACAGGGGGCGCAGGGAGACCCAGTACTTC. Residues: CASMDRGRRETQYF.

The V and J genes are TRBV19 and TRBJ1-5; 8 positions agree with TRBD1. The ends lost 3 bases at V and 6 bases at J; junction bases unmatched: 7. The CDR3 runs to 15 residues. Germline V lookup: CDR1 LNHDA, CDR2 SQIVND (reference sequence). CDR3 residues: CASSMDTGGVQPQHF. The CDR3 DNA reads TGTGCCAGTAGTATGGACACAGGGGGTGTTCAGCCCCAGCATTTT.

V gene TRBV4-1 combines with J gene TRBJ1-2; D possibly corresponds to TRBD1 (5 bases). CDR3 length: 14 amino acids. Trimming stripped 1 base from V and 7 bases from J, with 13 bases between. CDR1 and CDR2 from the germline V gene are MGHRA and YSYEKL. The chain's CDR3 is CASSQVGGGGGYTF. CDR3 nucleotide sequence: TGCGCCAGCAGCCAAGTTGGGGGAGGTGGTGGCTACACCTTC.

This chain connects TRBV19 to TRBJ1-3; no firm D call. The germline V gene has CDR1 LNHDA and CDR2 SQIVND (reference sequence). Trimming removed 5 bases from V and 0 bases from J, with 14 bases in between. The CDR3 contains 16 residues. The CDR3 bases are TGTGCCAGTAGTCTCCAGTCAGTATACTCTGGAAACACCATATATTTT. Protein sequence: CASSLQSVYSGNTIYF.

V and J are TRBV25-1 and TRBJ2-7; 11 bases fit TRBD2. V shed 4 bases, J shed 1 base, and the junction held 6 bases outside the gene matches. The CDR3 consists of 16 residues. Germline CDR1 is MGHDK and CDR2 is SYGVNS. CDR3 sequence: CASSAGLAANSYEQYF. In nucleotides, the CDR3 is TGTGCCAGCAGTGCGGGACTAGCGGCCAATTCCTACGAGCAGTACTTC.

The chain combines TRBV23-1 with TRBJ2-7; a weak D match, TRBD2 (6 bases). TRBV23-1 is sorted into the ORF group, with uncertain function. Deletions cut 2 bases from V and 7 bases from J, with 27 bases between. The CDR3 extends over 18 amino acids. The chain's CDR3 is CASSQHCQVFRRGSEQYF. The CDR3 DNA reads as TGCGCCAGCAGTCAACACTGTCAAGTTTTCAGGAGGGGAAGTGAGCAGTACTTC.

The chain links TRBV7-2 to TRBJ2-4; 8 nucleotides match TRBD2. J was trimmed by 6 bases and V by 4 bases; bases with no gene match: 11. The CDR3 loop spans 16 amino acids. CDR1 SGHTA and CDR2 FQGNSA come from the germline V gene. The chain's CDR3 is CASSSVAGLYRNIQYF. As DNA, the CDR3 is TGTGCCAGCAGCTCCGTAGCGGGATTATATCGAAACATTCAGTACTTC.

The J gene is TRBJ2-3, the V gene TRBV7-2; perhaps TRBD1 as D (6 bases). CDR3 length equals 15 residues. Germline CDR1 and CDR2: SGHTA and FQGNSA. V lost 1 base and J lost 6, with 14 bases in between. CDR3: CASSLDRASGDTQYF. The CDR3 DNA reads as TGTGCCAGCAGCTTAGACAGGGCCAGTGGGGATACGCAGTATTTT.

V is TRBV10-3 and J is TRBJ1-6, with 8 bases that match TRBD1. Germline V gives CDR1 ENHRY, CDR2 SYGVKD. The CDR3 totals 14 residues. The V segment lost 9 bases and the J segment 7 bases; nucleotides outside the gene matches: 8. The CDR3 spells CAISGQEGNSPLHF. The CDR3 DNA sequence: TGTGCCATATCGGGACAGGAGGGGAATTCACCCCTCCACTTT.

This chain connects TRBV23-1 to TRBJ1-5; D unclear. TRBV23-1 is an ORF; its function is uncertain. The V gene lost 4 bases and the J gene lost 4 bases, with 5 bases spanning the gap. The CDR3 contains 12 residues. CDR3 bases: TGCGCCAGCAGTCGTTCAAATCAGCCCCAGCATTTT. Protein: CASSRSNQPQHF.

The V call is TRBV6-5, the J call TRBJ2-2; D perhaps matches TRBD2 (5 bases). Germline V gene lookup returns CDR1 MNHEY and CDR2 SVGAGI. V was trimmed by 8 bases and J by 5 bases, leaving 12 bases between them. This CDR3 is 13 amino acids long. Here the CDR3 DNA reads TGTGCCAGCGGCGGGCGAATTACCGGGGAGCTGTTTTTT. Translated, it gives CASGGRITGELFF.

The chain couples TRBV9 to TRBJ2-7; 8 nucleotides line up with TRBD2. The CDR3 has 16 residues. Germline CDR1 and CDR2: SGDLS and YYNGEE. Trimming at V came to 3 bases and at J to 3 bases, leaving 11 bases not matched to a gene. The CDR3 DNA reads as TGTGCCAGCAGCGCTCACGGGGGGGGCGCGAGCTACGAGCAGTACTTC. This encodes CASSAHGGGASYEQYF.

J is TRBJ2-7 and V is TRBV5-6, with D maybe TRBD1 (6 bases). Germline values: CDR1 SGHDT, CDR2 YYEEEE. Trimming removed 0 bases at V and 5 bases at J, with 12 bases between. The length of the CDR3 is 14 residues. CDR3 in DNA: TGTGCCAGCAGCTTGGGCAGGGGCTTTGACGAGCAGTACTTC. Amino acid sequence: CASSLGRGFDEQYF.

This sequence joins TRBV30 and TRBJ2-1; 10 bases fit TRBD2. Germline V gene lookup returns CDR1 GTSNPN and CDR2 SVGIG (reference sequence). This CDR3 is built from 15 residues. Losses at the gene ends were 0 bases for V and 3 bases for J; bases not matched to a gene: 2. CDR3 loop: CAWSVLAGFYNEQFF. The DNA for the CDR3 is TGTGCCTGGAGTGTACTAGCGGGGTTCTACAATGAGCAGTTCTTC.

This chain uses TRBV5-1 with TRBJ2-7; the D gene is possibly TRBD2 (5 bases). Germline V gene lookup returns CDR1 SGHRS and CDR2 YFSETQ. The V gene lost 0 bases and the J gene lost 6 bases, with 13 bases spanning the gap. This CDR3 has 14 amino acids. CDR3 protein: CASSLAVEVGEQYF. As DNA, the CDR3 is TGCGCCAGCAGCTTGGCCGTGGAGGTTGGCGAGCAGTACTTC.

The genes are TRBV27 and TRBJ2-7; 8 nucleotides agree with TRBD2. This CDR3 is built from 16 residues. J was trimmed by 0 bases and V by 3 bases; bases with no gene match: 7. Germline V gene lookup returns CDR1 MNHEY and CDR2 SMNVEV (reference sequence). The DNA for the CDR3 is TGTGCCAGCAGTTTGCCGCTAGCGGGTGTCTCCTACGAGCAGTACTTC. Translating gives CASSLPLAGVSYEQYF.

The V call is TRBV28, the J call TRBJ1-6, with 7 bases aligning to TRBD1. Per the germline V gene, CDR1 is MDHEN and CDR2 is SYDVKM. The ends lost 6 bases at V and 9 bases at J; junction bases unmatched: 11. CDR3 size: 15 residues. For the CDR3, the DNA is TGTGCCAGCAGCCCATCGACAGGGTTGGGTTCACCCCTCCACTTT. Translation gives CASSPSTGLGSPLHF.

V gene TRBV9 combines with J gene TRBJ2-1, with TRBD2 as a possible D gene (6 bases). This CDR3 has 17 amino acids. CDR1 is SGDLS, CDR2 YYNGEE, per germline. V was trimmed by 4 bases and J by 1 base, leaving 18 bases between them. The DNA of the CDR3 is TGTGCCAGCAGCTTTCAACTAGCCCTGGGATCCTACAATGAGCAGTTCTTC. Its protein is CASSFQLALGSYNEQFF.

This chain connects TRBV15 to TRBJ1-3, with a weak D call TRBD1 (5 bases). The germline V and J ends were trimmed by 5 bases and 0 bases, with 17 bases remaining between them. CDR3 size: 17 residues. The germline CDR1 and CDR2 sequences are LNHNV and YYDKDF (reference sequence). CDR3 in amino acids: CATSEGTLGPSGNTIYF. As DNA, the CDR3 is TGTGCCACCAGCGAAGGGACTCTAGGGCCCTCTGGAAACACCATATATTTT.